The 27 T cell receptor beta chains below all came from one sample that was sequenced in a study of cytomegalovirus exposure and HLA in healthy donors. The PCR had 60 Vbeta and 13 Jbeta primers. Some clones are missing from TCRdb's copy, which holds only in-frame ones; the method was immunoSEQ multiplex PCR. The top ten clones hold 6.7% of a sample with roughly 140,000 clones, around 79% of them seen once. The sequencing input was PBMCs. Every receptor here comes from a middle-aged woman in good health and CMV-seropositive.

The rearrangement links TRBV29-1 to TRBJ2-1; tentative D call: TRBD1 (5 bases). CDR3 length: 15 residues. Germline V gene lookup returns CDR1 SQVTM and CDR2 ANQGSEA. V shed 0 bases and J shed 3 bases, with 12 bases lying between them. CDR3 DNA: TGCAGCGTTGAAGATCATCCAGGGCACTACAATGAGCAGTTCTTC. It translates to CSVEDHPGHYNEQFF.

This rearrangement joins TRBV6-1 to TRBJ2-5; the match to TRBD1 covers 7 bases. The J call could be wrong; TRBJ2-7 is a better fit for the DNA end. Germline V gene lookup returns CDR1 MNHNS and CDR2 SASEGT. This CDR3 contains 13 residues. CDR3 DNA sequence: TGTGCCAGCAGTGGACAGGGTTTGTACGAGCAGTACTTC. Its translation: CASSGQGLYEQYF.

The chain links TRBV5-4 to TRBJ2-5; TRBD2 matches 9 bases. The germline CDR1 and CDR2 sequences are SGHNT and YYREEE (reference sequence). The CDR3 spans 15 residues. With V trimmed by 2 bases and J by 4 bases, 6 bases remained unmatched. DNA of the CDR3: TGTGCCAGCAGCTTCACCGGCGGGGGGGCAGAGACCCAGTACTTC. Amino acid sequence: CASSFTGGGAETQYF.

The genes are TRBV6-1 and TRBJ1-6; 8 nucleotides agree with TRBD1. CDR3 size: 14 residues. V trimming: 5 bases; J trimming: 8 bases; junction bases outside the gene matches: 5. Germline CDR1 MNHNS, CDR2 SASEGT. The DNA for the CDR3 is TGTGCCAGCAGTCGACAGGGGACAGATTCACCCCTCCACTTT. This codes for CASSRQGTDSPLHF.

This clone came up a few times. The V call is TRBV9, the J call TRBJ1-2, with D unresolved. Trimming took off 3 bases at V and 3 bases at J, with 6 bases between the two ends. CDR3 length: 12 amino acids. CDR1 and CDR2 (germline): SGDLS, YYNGEE. CDR3 DNA: TGTGCCAGCAGCGGGGGAGACTATGGCTACACCTTC. Protein sequence: CASSGGDYGYTF.

The CDR3 protein is CASSAHEGAGGYTF. The DNA for the CDR3 is TGTGCCAGCAGCGCTCATGAGGGGGCCGGGGGCTACACCTTC. The rearrangement links TRBV7-3 to TRBJ1-2; TRBD1 matches 7 bases. This CDR3 has 14 residues. Per germline, CDR1 SGHTA and CDR2 FQGTGA. J gave up 8 bases and V 5 bases, and 11 bases lay outside the gene matches.

V usage is TRBV5-1 and J usage is TRBJ2-1; TRBD1 matches 9 bases. V shed 4 bases and J 6 bases; nucleotides not matched to a gene: 8. Germline V CDR1 and CDR2: SGHRS, YFSETQ. This CDR3 region has 15 residues. The CDR3 nucleotides read TGCGCCAGCAGCGTCCGGACAGGGGCTTCCAATGAGCAGTTCTTC. This codes for CASSVRTGASNEQFF.

The chain carries TRBV4-2 and TRBJ1-2, with unresolved D. Trimming removed 0 bases from V and 4 bases from J, with 12 bases in between. This CDR3 is 15 amino acids long. Germline V gene data show CDR1 as LGHNA and CDR2 as YNFKEQ. The CDR3 DNA reads as TGTGCCAGCAGCCAAGATCTCCCGGGTGTCTATGGCTACACCTTC. Translating it yields CASSQDLPGVYGYTF.

CDR3 sequence (DNA): TGTGCCAGTATGCCAGGGGCTGGCTACACCTTC. It translates to CASMPGAGYTF. This chain joins TRBV6-5 and TRBJ1-2, with D maybe TRBD1 (6 bases). Trimming left V 9 bases short and J 7 bases short, with 12 bases between. Germline V lookup: CDR1 MNHEY, CDR2 SVGAGI. The CDR3 is made up of 11 amino acids.

Regarding this clone: The junction differs from germline at one of its ends, possibly a read error. The V gene is TRBV7-9, the J gene TRBJ1-2; tentative D call: TRBD1 (5 bases). This CDR3 has 13 residues. The germline gives CDR1 SEHNR, CDR2 FQNEAQ (reference sequence). The CDR3, as DNA: TGTTCCAGCAGCCTCCCAGGGTCGAGAGGCTACACCTTC. Protein product: CSSSLPGSRGYTF.

This chain joins TRBV6-5 and TRBJ2-5; 11 bases agree with TRBD2. The trim removed 6 bases at V and 0 bases at J, leaving 3 bases unmatched. The CDR3 length is 15 residues. Germline loops: CDR1 MNHEY, CDR2 SVGAGI. CDR3 region: CASSRLAGHQETQYF. CDR3 DNA: TGTGCCAGCAGCCGACTAGCGGGGCACCAAGAGACCCAGTACTTC.

J is TRBJ2-3 and V is TRBV9, with no clear D. The germline gives CDR1 SGDLS, CDR2 YYNGEE. CDR3 length equals 15 residues. Trimming removed 5 bases from V and 0 bases from J, with 13 bases in between. CDR3 loop: CASSSTSISTDTQYF. The CDR3 nucleotides are TGTGCCAGCAGTTCGACATCCATTAGCACAGATACGCAGTATTTT. Drawing the rest from reference TRBV9 and TRBJ2-3, the complete variable domain is DSGVTQTPKHLITATGQRVTLRCSPRSGDLSVYWYQQSLDQGLQFLIQYYNGEERAKGNILERFSAQQFPDLHSELNLSSLELGDSALYFCASSSTSISTDTQYFGPGTRLTVL.

V and J are TRBV5-1 and TRBJ2-5; 8 nucleotides line up with TRBD2. V lost 3 bases, J lost 5 bases, and 6 bases stayed unmatched. The V gene's germline CDR1 is SGHRS and CDR2 YFSETQ. This CDR3 spans 14 amino acids. The CDR3 region has the DNA TGCGCCAGCAGCTCCCCAAGCGGGGGTGAGACCCAGTACTTC. Its translation is CASSSPSGGETQYF.

V and J are TRBV25-1 and TRBJ2-1, with 9 positions matching TRBD2. From germline, CDR1 is MGHDK and CDR2 SYGVNS. The CDR3 is 16 amino acids. V was pared by 6 bases and J by 7 bases, with 13 bases of the junction left unmatched. CDR3 amino acids: CASRRSGRGGLNEQFF. The DNA of the CDR3 is TGTGCCAGCAGACGGAGTGGGCGGGGGGGCCTTAATGAGCAGTTCTTC.

This clone turned up a few times. The chain has TRBV27 and TRBJ1-1; weak D call: TRBD1 (6 bases). V dropped 6 bases and J dropped 0 bases, with 8 bases sitting between them. Germline CDR1 is MNHEY and CDR2 is SMNVEV (reference sequence). The CDR3 sequence is 13 residues long. The CDR3 protein is CASSGQLNTEAFF. The CDR3 bases are TGTGCCAGCAGCGGACAGCTGAACACTGAAGCTTTCTTT.

The chain carries TRBV11-2 and TRBJ2-5; D is perhaps TRBD1 (5 bases). Gene TRBJ2-7 matches the end of the DNA better, so the J call may be wrong. This CDR3 is 13 amino acids long. Per germline, CDR1 SGHAT and CDR2 FQNNGV. This CDR3 is CASSLTGAYEQYF. The CDR3 DNA reads as TGTGCCAGCAGCTTAACAGGCGCCTACGAGCAGTACTTC.

The rearrangement links TRBV2 to TRBJ2-1, with 11 nucleotides matching TRBD2. This CDR3 is 15 amino acids long. CDR1 is SNHLY and CDR2 is FYNNEI in the germline V gene. After removal of 7 bases from V and 7 bases from J, the junction contained 9 bases not matched to a gene. The DNA of the CDR3 is TGTGCCAGCACCGTACTAGCGGGGGCAGGGAATGAGCAGTTCTTC. Its protein is CASTVLAGAGNEQFF.

The table lists this clone with a few counts. The chain couples TRBV12-5 to TRBJ2-3, with 10 bases fitting TRBD2. The CDR3 spans 15 residues. V lost 1 base, J lost 4 bases, and 2 bases stayed unmatched. CDR1 is LGHNT and CDR2 is FRNRAP in the germline V gene. The CDR3 reads CASGLGLAGADTQYF. For the CDR3, the DNA is TGTGCTAGTGGTTTGGGACTAGCGGGCGCAGATACGCAGTATTTT.

This clone occurred a few times. Here the CDR3 reads CASSPNTGSGYTF. The CDR3 DNA reads as TGCGCCAGCAGCCCAAATACAGGGTCTGGCTACACCTTC. V gene TRBV5-1 combines with J gene TRBJ1-2; possibly TRBD1 for D (6 bases). The V gene's germline CDR1 is SGHRS and CDR2 YFSETQ. The CDR3 runs 13 residues. The V end was cut by 4 bases, the J end by 7 bases, with 14 bases between.

The CDR3 sequence: CASSYPGGQEETQYF. CDR3 nucleotides: TGTGCCAGCAGTTACCCGGGGGGGCAGGAAGAGACCCAGTACTTC. The genes are TRBV6-6 and TRBJ2-5; 8 bases match TRBD2. The germline CDR1 and CDR2 sequences are MNHNY and SVGAGI (reference sequence). After removal of 2 bases from V and 3 bases from J, the junction contained 5 bases not matched to a gene. The CDR3 consists of 15 residues.

This clone was observed once. This rearrangement joins TRBV12-2 to TRBJ1-5. TRBV12-2 is marked as a pseudogene. The CDR3 covers 20 residues. The CDR3 loop reads CASRAAPRRGPNLSNQPQHF. DNA of the CDR3: TGTGCAAGTCGGGCAGCCCCGCGGAGGGGTCCGAACTTATCCAATCAGCCCCAGCATTTT.

Remarks on this clone: This specimen includes other DNA sequences encoding the same CDR3. V gene TRBV4-1 combines with J gene TRBJ2-7; possibly TRBD1 for D (6 bases). The CDR3 length is 14 residues. Trimming stripped 1 base from V and 2 bases from J, with 9 bases between. Germline V gene lookup returns CDR1 MGHRA and CDR2 YSYEKL. CDR3 sequence: CASSQGTGTYEQYF. DNA for the CDR3: TGCGCCAGCAGCCAAGGCACAGGGACCTACGAGCAGTACTTC.

V is TRBV9 and J is TRBJ1-2; no clear D. In germline, CDR1 is SGDLS, CDR2 YYNGEE. Trimming left V 5 bases short and J 8 bases short, with 7 bases between. This CDR3 has 10 residues. The CDR3 sequence is CASRGGGYTF. In DNA form, the CDR3 reads TGTGCCAGCAGGGGAGGGGGCTACACCTTC.

The chain uses TRBV7-6 and TRBJ1-1, with unresolved D. The CDR3 is made up of 13 amino acids. V lost 2 bases, J lost 1 base, and 5 bases lay in between. Germline V lookup: CDR1 SGHVS, CDR2 FNYEAQ. The CDR3 protein is CASSLSGNTEAFF. Here the CDR3 DNA reads TGTGCCAGCAGCTTATCCGGGAACACTGAAGCTTTCTTT. Supplemented by reference TRBV7-6 and TRBJ1-1, the full variable domain reads GAGVSQSPRYKVTKRGQDVALRCDPISGHVSLYWYRQALGQGPEFLTYFNYEAQQDKSGLPNDRFSAERPEGSISTLTIQRTEQRDSAMYRCASSLSGNTEAFFGQGTRLTVV.

This chain joins TRBV9 and TRBJ2-5, with 8 bases aligning to TRBD2. The length of the CDR3 is 15 residues. Looked up from germline, CDR1 is SGDLS and CDR2 is YYNGEE. V trimming: 0 bases; J trimming: 5 bases; junction bases outside the gene matches: 6. The CDR3 DNA reads as TGTGCCAGCAGCGTAGTCCCGGGGGGGAGGGAGACCCAGTACTTC. It yields the protein CASSVVPGGRETQYF.

The chain joins TRBV2 to TRBJ1-2; no firm D call. The CDR3 totals 12 residues. In germline, CDR1 is SNHLY, CDR2 FYNNEI. V was cut by 2 bases and J by 5 bases, with 6 bases left in between. The chain's CDR3 is CASSERGYGYTF. The CDR3 bases are TGTGCCAGCAGTGAACGGGGATATGGCTACACCTTC.

The rearrangement uses TRBV30 and TRBJ1-5; the D gene is possibly TRBD1 (6 bases). CDR3 size: 13 residues. V was cut by 2 bases and J by 5 bases, with 10 bases left in between. In germline, CDR1 is GTSNPN, CDR2 SVGIG (reference sequence). The chain's CDR3 is CAWSRGWDQPQHF. The CDR3, as DNA: TGTGCCTGGAGTAGGGGGTGGGATCAGCCCCAGCATTTT.